This TCR beta chain was sequenced during a study of CD8 T cells in Susac syndrome. Study-wide background: At the time of blood draw, patients with Susac syndrome were therapy-naive, receiving corticosteroids, or receiving intravenous immunoglobulin alone. Study outcomes and limitations: The authors acknowledged that their TCR sequencing and HLA analysis involved a relatively small number of individuals.

V was trimmed by 2 bases and J by 9 bases, leaving 6 bases between them. The CDR3 sequence is 11 residues long. CDR1 is MNHEY and CDR2 is SVGEGT in the germline V gene. RNA in amounts of roughly 0.5 to 1 ug was reverse transcribed with random hexamers. TCR beta CDR3 was amplified by immunoSEQ multiplex PCR. This amplification extended across 54 Vbeta and 13 Jbeta segments. TCRdb re-analysed the immunoSEQ multiplex PCR reads in MiXCR, keeping a single row per CDR3 protein. This sample has 170,000 or so distinct CDR3 sequences, with 85% to 95% found just once. The authors carried out high-throughput sequencing of TCR beta. They applied it to CD8+ and CD4+ T cells obtained from blood. For this clonotype: Antigen specificity is unknown.

The receptor comes from a human donor with Susac syndrome. The sample taken for sequencing was CD4+ T cells from PBMCs. The chain joins TRBV6-2 or TRBV6-3 to TRBJ2-3, with no clear D. The CDR3 is CASSYGVTQYF. The DNA of the CDR3 is TGTGCCAGCAGTTACGGGGTAACGCAGTATTTT.